The T cell receptor (beta chain) under discussion was sequenced for a study of blood T cell repertoires in COVID-19. Study-wide context: Material from acute and convalescent COVID-19 was sourced from the United States, Italy and Spain. Sample material is recorded as cDNA or gDNA derived from T cells, B-cell-depleted T cells, or PBMCs.

Authors' analysis steps: Reference gene primer amplification in the assay estimated nucleated cell counts. Assay used: immunoSEQ multiplex PCR; TCRdb lists only in-frame clones, some missing. V, J and clone size are those of that table, while D and trimming were read from the DNA. The sample holds roughly 35,000 clones, 80% to 90% seen once. With 4 bases clipped from V and 6 bases from J, the junction kept 3 bases outside the gene matches. The germline gives CDR1 SGHDT, CDR2 YYEEEE. There are 15 residues in the CDR3. The specimen was peripheral blood. This receptor was identified in a man aged 60 to 69 with active COVID-19. This chain joins TRBV5-6 and TRBJ1-6, with TRBD1 identical over 11 bases. CDR3 DNA: TGTGCCAGCAGCCTCGGGACAGGGGGTAATTCACCCCTCCACTTT. Amino acids: CASSLGTGGNSPLHF.